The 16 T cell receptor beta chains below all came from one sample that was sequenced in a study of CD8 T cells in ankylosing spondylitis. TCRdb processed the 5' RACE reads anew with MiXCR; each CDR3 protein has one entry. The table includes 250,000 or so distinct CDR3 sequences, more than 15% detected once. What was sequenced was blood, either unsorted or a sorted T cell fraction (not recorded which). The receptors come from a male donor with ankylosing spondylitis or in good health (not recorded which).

CDR3 loop: CASSLGGGLYNEQFF. Here the CDR3 DNA reads TGTGCCAGCAGCTTAGGAGGGGGACTCTACAATGAGCAGTTCTTC. The V and J genes are TRBV9 and TRBJ2-1; D is possibly TRBD1 or TRBD2 (6 bases each). V was shortened by 4 bases and J by 3 bases, with 14 bases between the two germline ends. There are 15 residues in the CDR3. Germline assignment: CDR1 SGDLS and CDR2 YYNGEE.

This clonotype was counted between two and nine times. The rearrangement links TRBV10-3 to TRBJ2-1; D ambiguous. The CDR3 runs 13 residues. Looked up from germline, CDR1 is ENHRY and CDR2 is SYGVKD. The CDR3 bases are TGTGCAACATCCGAAAGTGTGGAGAATGAGCAGTTCTTC. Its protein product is CATSESVENEQFF.

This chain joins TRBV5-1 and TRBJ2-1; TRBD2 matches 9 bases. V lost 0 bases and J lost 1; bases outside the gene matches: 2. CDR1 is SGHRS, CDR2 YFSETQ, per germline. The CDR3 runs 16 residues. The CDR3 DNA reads TGCGCCAGCAGCTTGGTAGCGGGAGCGTCCTACAATGAGCAGTTCTTC. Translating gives CASSLVAGASYNEQFF.

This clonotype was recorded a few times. In nucleotides, the CDR3 is TGCGCCAGCAGCCAAGATTATGGCTACACCTTC. Encoded protein: CASSQDYGYTF. V is TRBV4-1 and J is TRBJ1-2; D gene ambiguous. This CDR3 region has 11 residues. The germline CDR1 and CDR2 sequences are MGHRA and YSYEKL. V lost 0 bases, J lost 5 bases, and 1 base lay in between.

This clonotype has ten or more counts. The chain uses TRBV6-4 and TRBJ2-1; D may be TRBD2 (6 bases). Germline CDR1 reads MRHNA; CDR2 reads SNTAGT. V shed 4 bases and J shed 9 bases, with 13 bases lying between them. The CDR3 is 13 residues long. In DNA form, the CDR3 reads TGTGCCAGCAGTGGGAAAGCGGAGGGTGAGCAGTTCTTC. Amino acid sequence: CASSGKAEGEQFF.

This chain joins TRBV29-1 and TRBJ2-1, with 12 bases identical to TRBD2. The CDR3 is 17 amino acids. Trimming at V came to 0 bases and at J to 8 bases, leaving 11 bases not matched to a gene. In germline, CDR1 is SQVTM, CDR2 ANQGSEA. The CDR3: CSVEEGLGLAGSYEQFF. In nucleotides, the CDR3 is TGCAGCGTTGAAGAGGGCCTTGGACTAGCGGGATCTTATGAGCAGTTCTTC.

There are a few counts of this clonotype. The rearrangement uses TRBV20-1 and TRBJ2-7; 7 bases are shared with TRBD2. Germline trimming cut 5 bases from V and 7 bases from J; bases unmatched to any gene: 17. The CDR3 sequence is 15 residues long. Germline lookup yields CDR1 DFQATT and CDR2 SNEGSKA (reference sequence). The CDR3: CSAPNQGLPMGEQYF. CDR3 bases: TGCAGTGCTCCTAACCAGGGACTACCCATGGGGGAGCAGTACTTC.

The CDR3 nucleotides are TGTGCCAGTTCGGACAGTATCTCCTATAATTCACCCCTCCACTTT. It translates to CASSDSISYNSPLHF. This sequence joins TRBV7-9 and TRBJ1-6; a weak D match, TRBD1 (6 bases). Germline V CDR1 and CDR2: SEHNR, FQNEAQ (reference sequence). This CDR3 spans 15 amino acids. Trimming stripped 9 bases from V and 0 bases from J, with 12 bases between.

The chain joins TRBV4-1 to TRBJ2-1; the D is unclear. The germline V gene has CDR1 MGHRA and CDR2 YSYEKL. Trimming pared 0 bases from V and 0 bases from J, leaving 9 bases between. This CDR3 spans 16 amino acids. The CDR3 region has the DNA TGCGCCAGCAGCCAAGAAGCCGTTCGCTCCTACAATGAGCAGTTCTTC. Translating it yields CASSQEAVRSYNEQFF.

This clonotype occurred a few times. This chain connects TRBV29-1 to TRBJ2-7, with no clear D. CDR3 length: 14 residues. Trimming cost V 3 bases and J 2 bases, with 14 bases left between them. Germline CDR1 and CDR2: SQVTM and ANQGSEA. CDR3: CSVDSTSETYEQYF. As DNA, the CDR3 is TGCAGCGTTGATAGTACCTCCGAAACCTACGAGCAGTACTTC.

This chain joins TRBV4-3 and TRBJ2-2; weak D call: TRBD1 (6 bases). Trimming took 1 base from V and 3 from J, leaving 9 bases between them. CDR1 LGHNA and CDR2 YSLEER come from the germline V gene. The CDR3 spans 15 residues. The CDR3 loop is CASSQGDTYTGELFF. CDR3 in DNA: TGCGCCAGCAGCCAAGGGGACACTTACACCGGGGAGCTGTTTTTT.

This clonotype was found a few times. The CDR3 spells CSIPAGGIPNYGYTF. The CDR3 DNA is TGCAGTATCCCAGCGGGAGGGATCCCTAACTATGGCTACACCTTC. The J gene is TRBJ1-2, the V gene TRBV20-1; D gene uncertain. The CDR3 runs 15 residues. In germline, CDR1 is DFQATT, CDR2 SNEGSKA (reference sequence). The V and J ends lost 8 bases and 0 bases respectively, with 19 bases between them.

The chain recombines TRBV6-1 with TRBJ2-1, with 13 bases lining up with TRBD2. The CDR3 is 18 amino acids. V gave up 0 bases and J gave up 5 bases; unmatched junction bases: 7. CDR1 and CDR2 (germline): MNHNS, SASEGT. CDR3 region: CASSEAGPGTSGNNEQFF. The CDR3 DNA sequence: TGTGCCAGCAGTGAAGCGGGACCCGGGACTAGCGGGAACAATGAGCAGTTCTTC.

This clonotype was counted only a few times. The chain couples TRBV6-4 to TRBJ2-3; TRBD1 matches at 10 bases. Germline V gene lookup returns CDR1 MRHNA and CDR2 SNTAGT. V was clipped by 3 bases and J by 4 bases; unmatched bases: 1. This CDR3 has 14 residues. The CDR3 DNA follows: TGTGCCAGCAGTGAGGGACAGGGGTCAGATACGCAGTATTTT. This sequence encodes CASSEGQGSDTQYF.

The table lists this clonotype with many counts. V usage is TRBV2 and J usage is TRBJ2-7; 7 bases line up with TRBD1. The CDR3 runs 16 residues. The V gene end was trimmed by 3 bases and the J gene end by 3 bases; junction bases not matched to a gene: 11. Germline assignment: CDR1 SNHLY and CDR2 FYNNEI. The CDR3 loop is CASSDPGGTERYEQYF. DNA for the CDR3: TGTGCCAGCAGTGACCCGGGTGGGACAGAACGCTACGAGCAGTACTTC.

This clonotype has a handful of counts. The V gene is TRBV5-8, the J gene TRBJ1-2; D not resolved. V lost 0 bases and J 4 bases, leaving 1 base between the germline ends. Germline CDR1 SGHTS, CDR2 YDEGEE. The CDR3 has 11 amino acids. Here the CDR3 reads CASSLAYGYTF. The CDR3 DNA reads TGTGCCAGCAGCTTGGCCTATGGCTACACCTTC.